The 8 T cell receptor delta chains given below trace back to one sample, sequenced in a study of γδ T cells in repeated Plasmodium falciparum infection (dated by TCRdb to the early 2020s). For bulk TCR repertoire analysis, Vgamma9/Vdelta2+ and Vdelta2-negative gammadelta T cell populations were isolated by flow sorting from peripheral blood mononuclear cells. Library creation used multiplex PCR. Sequencing relied on an Illumina MiSeq. Clones were re-identified by TCRdb from the public reads with CATT, and rows with the same DNA were merged. The sample includes roughly 93,000 delta-chain clones, with 1.4% observed a single time. 7% to 9.5% of the sample is in the top ten clones. Sequencing was carried out using gamma-delta T cells from blood. These receptors all come from a pool of human donors (malaria-infected and uninfected, not separated).

In the case of this clone: The protein recorded in TCRdb matches a much larger clone and deviates from this DNA's translation at residue 8, suggesting a read error; the protein here is obtained by translating the DNA. The chain recombines TRDV1 with TRDJ1; D might be TRDD3 (6 bases). As TCRdb names no J gene, one was assigned here on the basis of a DNA match to germline. Germline loops: CDR1 TSWWSYY, CDR2 QGS. V was trimmed by 5 bases and J by 0 bases, leaving 25 bases between them. This CDR3 region has 19 residues. The CDR3 loop is CALGLGLSILGHYTDKLIF. In nucleotides, the CDR3 is TGTGCTCTTGGGTTGGGCCTCTCAATACTGGGACACTACACCGATAAACTCATCTTT.

This clone occurred a few times. The TCRdb protein, from a much larger clone, departs from this DNA's translation at residue 9, likely by read error; the protein shown derives from the DNA. This chain joins TRDV2 and TRDJ1, with 8 bases fitting TRDD3. In the absence of a J gene in TCRdb, the DNA was matched to germline to assign it here. Germline V gene data show CDR1 as GEAIGNYY and CDR2 as EKD. This CDR3 spans 15 amino acids. V trimming: 2 bases; J trimming: 2 bases; junction bases outside the gene matches: 6. The CDR3 sequence: CACDSVGDGTDKLIF. DNA of the CDR3: TGTGCCTGTGACAGCGTGGGGGATGGGACCGATAAACTCATCTTT.

This clone was counted only a few times. Translating this DNA gives a protein that differs at residue 14 from the TCRdb one, which belongs to a much larger clone; a read error is likely, and the protein shown is this translation. For the V gene the call is TRDV2; the J gene has no call; the table's D call TRDD3 went unverified against the DNA. This CDR3 is built from 15 residues. CDR1 GEAIGNYY and CDR2 EKD come from the germline V gene. This CDR3 reads CACDGILGDTSGLTF. For the CDR3, the DNA is TGTGCCTGTGACGGGATACTGGGGGACACCTCGGGACTCACCTTT.

The V and J genes are TRDV2 and TRDJ1; D remains unclear. The J gene comes from matching the DNA to germline here; TCRdb lacks it. The length of the CDR3 is 19 residues. Germline loops: CDR1 GEAIGNYY, CDR2 EKD. Deletions cut 9 bases from V and 4 bases from J, with 35 bases between. The CDR3 reads CATVQGAKNFQGKGDKLIF. CDR3 nucleotides: TGTGCCACCGTTCAAGGGGCTAAAAATTTCCAGGGCAAGGGCGATAAACTCATCTTT.

Points on this clone: TCRdb assigns this DNA the protein of a much larger clone, which departs from its translation at residue 7; this likely reflects a read error, and the protein shown comes from translating the DNA. This chain connects TRDV3 to TRDJ1; 7 positions agree with TRDD3. No J segment appears in TCRdb, so it was assigned here by matching the sequence to germline. Trimming removed 3 bases from V and 0 bases from J; junction bases left unmatched: 13. The V gene's germline CDR1 is TVYSNPD and CDR2 GDNSRS (reference sequence). The CDR3 is made up of 16 amino acids. The CDR3 coding sequence is TGTGCCTTCGCTGGGGGGATGCGGACATACACCGATAAACTCATCTTT. Residues: CAFAGGMRTYTDKLIF.

A remark on this clone: TCRdb's listed protein matches a much larger clone and diverges from this DNA's translation at residue 5, likely through a read error; the protein shown comes from the DNA. This chain joins TRDV2 and TRDJ1, with 8 bases matching TRDD3. Matching the DNA to germline supplied the J gene, which TCRdb does not give. Looked up from germline, CDR1 is GEAIGNYY and CDR2 is EKD. Trimming cost V 3 bases and J 0 bases; bases outside gene matches: 11. The CDR3 loop spans 17 amino acids. CDR3 loop: CACDALARGDNTDKLIF. CDR3 sequence (DNA): TGTGCCTGTGACGCCCTAGCCCGGGGGGATAACACCGATAAACTCATCTTT.

Notes on this clone: A read error likely explains this, since a far larger clone differs by one base. This sample also contains other DNA sequences that code for the same CDR3. V gene TRDV2 combines with J gene TRDJ3; 11 bases are a match to TRDD3. The J gene, missing from TCRdb, was assigned here through DNA to germline matching. The CDR3 extends over 19 amino acids. CDR1 and CDR2 (germline): GEAIGNYY, EKD. The CDR3 is CACDTTRLGDTWDTRQMFF. In nucleotides, the CDR3 is TGCGCCTGTGACACTACTCGACTGGGGGATACCTGGGACACCCGACAGATGTTTTTC.

This clone has a count of ten or more. The J gene is TRDJ3, the V gene TRDV1; D is possibly TRDD3 (5 bases). Because TCRdb records no J gene, it was assigned here through a match of the DNA to germline. Germline V CDR1 and CDR2: TSWWSYY, QGS. CDR3 size: 17 residues. Trimming removed 4 bases from V and 2 bases from J, with 12 bases in between. The CDR3 DNA sequence: TGTGCTCTTGGGGGGGGGTACGGGCCCTGGGACACCCGACAGATGTTTTTC. It codes for CALGGGYGPWDTRQMFF.